This entry describes one T cell receptor beta chain. This sample was taken from a study of blood T cell repertoires in COVID-19. Study-wide background: Donors in the United States, Italy and Spain gave samples during acute or convalescent COVID-19. T cells, B-cell-depleted T cells, or PBMCs provided the cDNA or gDNA that served as material.

CDR1 and CDR2 from the germline V gene are MGHRA and YSYEKL. The CDR3 runs 18 residues. V lost 0 bases and J 6 bases, leaving 22 bases between the germline ends. Original processing notes: Reference gene primer amplification gave nucleated cell count estimates. Assay used: immunoSEQ multiplex PCR; TCRdb lists only in-frame clones, some missing. That table furnishes V, J and clone size, whereas the DNA furnished D and trimming. Of 50,000 to 80,000 clones listed, over 75% are singletons. The chain recombines TRBV4-1 with TRBJ2-3; D might be TRBD1 (6 bases). The sample comprised peripheral blood. This clonotype was obtained from a woman older than 75 with active COVID-19. Here the CDR3 reads CASSQDLPRHRARDTQYF. The CDR3 DNA reads TGCGCCAGCAGCCAAGATTTGCCTCGCCACAGGGCGAGGGATACGCAGTATTTT.